This TCR beta chain comes out of a study of blood T cell repertoires in COVID-19. Overall study context: The analysed material was cDNA or gDNA that came from T cells, B-cell-depleted T cells, or PBMCs.

This CDR3 is 16 amino acids long. Trimming shortened V by 0 bases and J by 2 bases, and 12 bases separated the two germline ends. From germline, CDR1 is LGHNA and CDR2 YSLEER. In the original analysis: Estimates of nucleated cell counts were drawn from the amplification of reference gene primers. Profiled with immunoSEQ multiplex PCR; TCRdb holds only in-frame clones, not every one. V and J calls and clone size come straight from that table; D and trimming were deduced from the DNA. The sample holds 90,000 to 120,000 clones, over 60% seen once. Specimen: peripheral blood. The sequence was collected from a man in his 70s with acute or convalescent COVID-19. The V and J genes are TRBV4-3 and TRBJ2-3; TRBD2 might be the D (5 bases). In DNA, the CDR3 is TGCGCCAGCAGCCAAGAGTGGGGAGCTCTCACAGATACGCAGTATTTT. Its protein product is CASSQEWGALTDTQYF.